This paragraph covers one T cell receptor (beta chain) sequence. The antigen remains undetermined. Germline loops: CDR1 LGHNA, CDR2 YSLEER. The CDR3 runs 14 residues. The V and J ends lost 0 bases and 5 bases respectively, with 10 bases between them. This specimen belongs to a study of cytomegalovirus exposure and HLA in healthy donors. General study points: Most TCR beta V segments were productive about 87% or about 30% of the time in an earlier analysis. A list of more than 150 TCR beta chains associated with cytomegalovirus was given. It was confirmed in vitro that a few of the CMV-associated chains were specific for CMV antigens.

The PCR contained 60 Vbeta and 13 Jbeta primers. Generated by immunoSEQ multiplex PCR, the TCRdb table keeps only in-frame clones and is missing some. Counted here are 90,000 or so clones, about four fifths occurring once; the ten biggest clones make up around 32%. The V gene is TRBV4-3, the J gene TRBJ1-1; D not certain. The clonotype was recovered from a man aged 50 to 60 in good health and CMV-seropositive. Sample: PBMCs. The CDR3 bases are TGCGCCAGCAGCCAAGATCGGGTTTTAACTGAAGCTTTCTTT. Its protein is CASSQDRVLTEAFF.